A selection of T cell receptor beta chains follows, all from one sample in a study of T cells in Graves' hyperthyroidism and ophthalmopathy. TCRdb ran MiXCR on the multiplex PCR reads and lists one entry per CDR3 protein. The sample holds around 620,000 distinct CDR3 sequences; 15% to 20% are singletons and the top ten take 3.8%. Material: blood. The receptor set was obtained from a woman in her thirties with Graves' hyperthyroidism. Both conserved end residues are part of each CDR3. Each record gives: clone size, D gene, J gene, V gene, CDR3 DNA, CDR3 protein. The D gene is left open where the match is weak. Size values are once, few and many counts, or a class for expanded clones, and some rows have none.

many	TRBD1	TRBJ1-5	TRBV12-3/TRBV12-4	TGTGCCAGCAGTTCCTCTAGGGCCGGGACAGGTCGCAATCAGCCCCAGCATTTT	CASSSSRAGTGRNQPQHF
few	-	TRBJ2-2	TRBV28	TGTGCCAGCAGTTTAAGCGCCAGGGTGGCCGCCGGGGAGCTGTTTTTT	CASSLSARVAAGELFF
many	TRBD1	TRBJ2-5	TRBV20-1	TGCAGTGCTAGCGCGGCAGACAGGGGGCAAGAGACCCAGTACTTC	CSASAADRGQETQYF
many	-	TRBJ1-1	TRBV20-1	TGCAGTGCTCACAGCATGAACACTGAAGCTTTCTTT	CSAHSMNTEAFF
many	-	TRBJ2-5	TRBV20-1	TGCAGTGCTAGAGATACGGGTCCAGAGACCCAGTACTTC	CSARDTGPETQYF
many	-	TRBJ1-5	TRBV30	TGTGCCTGGAGTGGAGGGCATGGTCAGCCCCAGCATTTT	CAWSGGHGQPQHF
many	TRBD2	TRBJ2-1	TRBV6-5	TGTGCCAGCAGTTACTCCGATAGACTAGCCGCGTCGGAGCAGTTCTTC	CASSYSDRLAASEQFF
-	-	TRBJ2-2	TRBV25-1	TGTGCCAGCAATGGACACTTCACCGGGGAGCTGTTTTTT	CASNGHFTGELFF
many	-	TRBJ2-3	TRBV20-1	TGCAGTGCGGGGCTGGGCGAACTTACCGACACAGATACGCAGTATTTT	CSAGLGELTDTDTQYF
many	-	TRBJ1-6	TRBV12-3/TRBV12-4	TGTGCCAGCAGTTTCGGGCCTTCGAGGGGACCCCTCCACTTT	CASSFGPSRGPLHF
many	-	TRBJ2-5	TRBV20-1	TGCAGTGCTCCTCTCCCAGGGCAAGAGACCCAGTACTTC	CSAPLPGQETQYF
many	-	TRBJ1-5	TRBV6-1	TGTGCCAGCAGTGATGTTCACAGGGAGCGCAATCAGCCCCAGCATTTT	CASSDVHRERNQPQHF
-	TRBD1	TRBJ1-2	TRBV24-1	TGTGCCACCAGTGACAGGGACAGGGGGTCCTATGGCTACACCTTC	CATSDRDRGSYGYTF
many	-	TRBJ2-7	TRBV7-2	TGTGCCAGCAGTCCCCGGGACGGCCCCTACGAGCAGTACTTC	CASSPRDGPYEQYF
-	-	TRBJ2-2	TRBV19	TGTGCCAGTATCGGCTCCTCCGGGGAGCTGTTTTTT	CASIGSSGELFF
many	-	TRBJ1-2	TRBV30	TGTGCCTGGAGTGGACAGCCGGTTCCTAACTATGGCTACACCTTC	CAWSGQPVPNYGYTF
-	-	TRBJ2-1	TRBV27	TGTGCCAGCAGTTTATACGGTTACAATGAGCAGTTCTTC	CASSLYGYNEQFF
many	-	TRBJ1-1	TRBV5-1	TGCGCCAGCACGTTGGGGTCTAACACTGAAGCTTTCTTT	CASTLGSNTEAFF
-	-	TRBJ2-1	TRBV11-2	TGTGCCAGCAGAGGATTCGATGTCGATGAGCAGTTCTTC	CASRGFDVDEQFF
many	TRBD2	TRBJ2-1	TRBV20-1	TGCAGCTTGACTAGCGGGTCCCCGCGAAACAATGAGCAGTTCTTC	CSLTSGSPRNNEQFF
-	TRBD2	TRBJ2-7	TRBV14	TGTGCCAGCAGTCAACTAGCGGGAGGGTCCGAGCAGTACTTC	CASSQLAGGSEQYF
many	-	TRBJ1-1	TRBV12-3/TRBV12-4	TGTGCCAGCAGTCTCGACCGCAGAGGAGCTTTCTTT	CASSLDRRGAFF
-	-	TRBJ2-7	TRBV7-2	TGTGCCAGCAGCTTAGGGGCTATTCCCTCCTACGAGCAGTACTTC	CASSLGAIPSYEQYF
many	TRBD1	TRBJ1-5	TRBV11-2	TGTGCCAGCAGCGAGGGGACAGTTAGCAATCAGCCCCAGCATTTT	CASSEGTVSNQPQHF
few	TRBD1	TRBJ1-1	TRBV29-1	TGCAGCGTGGACAGGGCAGGCCCAGCAAACACTGAAGCTTTCTTT	CSVDRAGPANTEAFF
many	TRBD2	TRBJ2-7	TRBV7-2	TGTGCCAGCAGCTTATCGGGACTAGCGGGAGGGGGTGAGCAGTACTTC	CASSLSGLAGGGEQYF
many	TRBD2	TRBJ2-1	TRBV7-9	TGTGCCAGCAGTTCCGGACTAGCGGGAGCCGATGAGCAGTTCTTC	CASSSGLAGADEQFF
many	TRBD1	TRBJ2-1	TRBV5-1	TGCGCCAGCAGCTCGGGACAGGTCTACAATGAGCAGTTCTTC	CASSSGQVYNEQFF
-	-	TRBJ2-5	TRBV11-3	TGTGCCAGCAGCTACGACAGGTACCAAGAGACCCAGTACTTC	CASSYDRYQETQYF
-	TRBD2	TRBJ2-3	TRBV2	TGTGCCAGCAGTGTTAGCGGGATCCCAGATACGCAGTATTTT	CASSVSGIPDTQYF
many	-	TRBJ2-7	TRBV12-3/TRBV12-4	TGTGCCAGCAGTTCCCGGAGGGAGCGGGCCTACGAGCAGTACTTC	CASSSRRERAYEQYF
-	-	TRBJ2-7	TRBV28	TGTGCCAGCAGTGACCCTTCACCCTACGAGCAGTACTTC	CASSDPSPYEQYF